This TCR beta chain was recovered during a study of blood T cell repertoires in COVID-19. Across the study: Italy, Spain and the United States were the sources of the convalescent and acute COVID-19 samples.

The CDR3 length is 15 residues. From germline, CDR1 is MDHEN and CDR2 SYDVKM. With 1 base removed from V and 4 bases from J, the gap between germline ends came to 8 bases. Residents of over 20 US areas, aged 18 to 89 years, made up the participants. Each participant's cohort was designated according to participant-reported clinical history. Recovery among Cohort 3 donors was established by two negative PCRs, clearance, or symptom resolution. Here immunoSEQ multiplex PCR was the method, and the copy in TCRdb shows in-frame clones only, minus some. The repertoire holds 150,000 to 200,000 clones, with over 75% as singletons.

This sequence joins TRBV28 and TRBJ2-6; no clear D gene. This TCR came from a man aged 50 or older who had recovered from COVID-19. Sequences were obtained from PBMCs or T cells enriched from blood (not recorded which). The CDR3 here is CASSLSTRGANVLTF. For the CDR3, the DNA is TGTGCCAGCAGTTTATCCACGAGGGGGGCCAACGTCCTGACTTTC.